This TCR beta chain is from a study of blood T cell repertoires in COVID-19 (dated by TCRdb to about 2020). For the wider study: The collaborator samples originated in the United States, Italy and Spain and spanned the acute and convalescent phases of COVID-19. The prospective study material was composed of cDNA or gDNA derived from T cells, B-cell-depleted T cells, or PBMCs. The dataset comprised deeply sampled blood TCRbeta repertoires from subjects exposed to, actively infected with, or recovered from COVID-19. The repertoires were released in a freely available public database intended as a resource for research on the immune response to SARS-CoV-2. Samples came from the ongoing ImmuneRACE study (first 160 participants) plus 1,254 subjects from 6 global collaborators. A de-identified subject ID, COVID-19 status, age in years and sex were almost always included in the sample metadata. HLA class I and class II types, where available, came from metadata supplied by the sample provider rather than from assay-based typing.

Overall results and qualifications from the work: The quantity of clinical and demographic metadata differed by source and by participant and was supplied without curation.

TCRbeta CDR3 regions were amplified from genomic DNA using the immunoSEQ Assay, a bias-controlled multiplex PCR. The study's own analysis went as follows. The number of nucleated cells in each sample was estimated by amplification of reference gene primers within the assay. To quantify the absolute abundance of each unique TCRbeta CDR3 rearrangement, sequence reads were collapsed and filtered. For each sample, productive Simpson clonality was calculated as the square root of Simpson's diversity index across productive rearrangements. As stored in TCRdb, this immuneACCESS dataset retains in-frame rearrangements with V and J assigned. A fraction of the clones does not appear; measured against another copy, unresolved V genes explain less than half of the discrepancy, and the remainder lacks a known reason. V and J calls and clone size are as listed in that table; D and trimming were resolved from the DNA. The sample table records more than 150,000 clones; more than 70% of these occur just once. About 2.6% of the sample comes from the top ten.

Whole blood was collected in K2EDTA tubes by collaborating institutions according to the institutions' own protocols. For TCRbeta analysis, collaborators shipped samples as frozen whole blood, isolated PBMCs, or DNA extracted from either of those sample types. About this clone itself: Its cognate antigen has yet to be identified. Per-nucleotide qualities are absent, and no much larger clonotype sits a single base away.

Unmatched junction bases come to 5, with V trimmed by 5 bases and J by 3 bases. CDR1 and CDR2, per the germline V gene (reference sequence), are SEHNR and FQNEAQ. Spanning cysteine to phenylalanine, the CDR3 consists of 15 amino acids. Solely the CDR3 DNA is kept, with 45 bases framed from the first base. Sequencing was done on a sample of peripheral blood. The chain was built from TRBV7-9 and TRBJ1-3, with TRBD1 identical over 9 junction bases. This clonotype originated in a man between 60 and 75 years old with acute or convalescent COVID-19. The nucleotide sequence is TGTGCCAGCAGCCCGGACAGGGGATTTGGAAACACCATATATTTT. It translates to CASSPDRGFGNTIYF.